Listed below are T cell receptor beta chains from one sample, sequenced in a study of post-analysis software for immune sequencing data. From the PCR reads, TCRdb called clonotypes with MiXCR, one entry per CDR3 protein. Seen here are about 820,000 distinct CDR3 sequences, roughly 50% observed once, and the top ten hold under 6%. Sequencing used blood. The receptor source for this set is a girl under 18 with multiple sclerosis. CDR3s include the opening cysteine and the closing phenylalanine or tryptophan. The D gene is left open where the match is weak. Where a row states a size, it is once, few, many or the class of an expanded clone; other rows omit it.

abundance	d_gene	j_gene	v_gene	CDR3nt	CDR3aa
once	-	TRBJ1-1	TRBV6-1	TGTGCCAGCGGTGGGGCCGAGAACACTGAAGCTTTCTTT	CASGGAENTEAFF
few	TRBD1	TRBJ2-3	TRBV7-2	TGTGCCAGCAGCTTAGGACAGGGGGCCCCCACAGATACGCAGTATTTT	CASSLGQGAPTDTQYF
few	-	TRBJ1-2	TRBV29-1	TGCAGCGTTGGACAGACAGAAGCCGACTATGGCTACACCTTC	CSVGQTEADYGYTF
-	-	TRBJ1-5	TRBV18	TGTGCCAGCTCACCGGCCAGGGCGGCTTCAAGCAATCAGCCCCAGCATTTT	CASSPARAASSNQPQHF
-	-	TRBJ2-5	TRBV15	TGTGCCACCAGCAGAGATCCCCCCTTAACCCTCAAAGAGACCCAGTACTTC	CATSRDPPLTLKETQYF
-	-	TRBJ2-7	TRBV4-1	TGCGCCAGCAGCCAAGGCGGGGTAGGGACGACCTACGAGCAGTACTTC	CASSQGGVGTTYEQYF
few	-	TRBJ1-2	TRBV3-1	TGTGCCAGCAGCCAAAGACAGGAGGGGGGCTACACCTTC	CASSQRQEGGYTF
many	-	TRBJ1-2	TRBV7-3	TGTGCCAGCAGCTTGTCTGGCCAGGGTAACTATGGCTACACCTTC	CASSLSGQGNYGYTF
-	-	TRBJ2-1	TRBV7-8	TGTGCCAGCAGCATAGCGTTAGACAATGAGCAGTTCTTC	CASSIALDNEQFF
few	TRBD2	TRBJ2-7	TRBV5-1	TGCGCCAGCAGGGCCGGGACTAGCGGGAGTGGCGAGCAGTACTTC	CASRAGTSGSGEQYF
-	-	TRBJ2-1	TRBV3-1	TGTGCCAGCAGCCACTTATCAGGGGGGAGCAATGAGCAGTTCTTC	CASSHLSGGSNEQFF
-	-	TRBJ2-3	TRBV9	TGTGCCAGCAGCTTCCATATGGCAGATACGCAGTATTTT	CASSFHMADTQYF
-	TRBD1	TRBJ1-2	TRBV18	TGTGCCAGCTCTCCACAGGGGATTAACGGCTACACCTTC	CASSPQGINGYTF
-	-	TRBJ1-5	TRBV12-3/TRBV12-4	TGTGCCAGCAGTCGGGGAACAGGAGACAAACAGCCCCAGCATTTT	CASSRGTGDKQPQHF
-	-	TRBJ2-7	TRBV5-1	TGCGCCAGCAGTTCCGACAGCTCCTACGCGATCAACGAGCAGTACTTC	CASSSDSSYAINEQYF
few	-	TRBJ2-7	TRBV16	TGTGCCAGCAGCCAATCGGGCAACTCCTACGAGCAGTACTTC	CASSQSGNSYEQYF
-	-	TRBJ2-1	TRBV12-3/TRBV12-4	TGTGCCAGCAGTTTTTCGCGGGGCAATGAGCAGTTCTTC	CASSFSRGNEQFF
few	TRBD1	TRBJ2-1	TRBV5-1	TGCGCCAGCAGCTTGGGCGGACAGGCCACCAGCTCCTACAATGAGCAGTTCTTC	CASSLGGQATSSYNEQFF
few	TRBD2	TRBJ2-1	TRBV29-1	TGCAGCGTTGAAGATCGACTAGCGGGAGTTGGTGAGCAGTTCTTC	CSVEDRLAGVGEQFF
-	TRBD2	TRBJ2-5	TRBV5-1	TGCGCCAGCAGCTTAGGGGTCACAGCGGGACAAGAGACCCAGTACTTC	CASSLGVTAGQETQYF
-	-	TRBJ1-2	TRBV6-5	TGTGCCAGCAGTTACTTGGAAGTTAACTATGGCTACACCTTC	CASSYLEVNYGYTF